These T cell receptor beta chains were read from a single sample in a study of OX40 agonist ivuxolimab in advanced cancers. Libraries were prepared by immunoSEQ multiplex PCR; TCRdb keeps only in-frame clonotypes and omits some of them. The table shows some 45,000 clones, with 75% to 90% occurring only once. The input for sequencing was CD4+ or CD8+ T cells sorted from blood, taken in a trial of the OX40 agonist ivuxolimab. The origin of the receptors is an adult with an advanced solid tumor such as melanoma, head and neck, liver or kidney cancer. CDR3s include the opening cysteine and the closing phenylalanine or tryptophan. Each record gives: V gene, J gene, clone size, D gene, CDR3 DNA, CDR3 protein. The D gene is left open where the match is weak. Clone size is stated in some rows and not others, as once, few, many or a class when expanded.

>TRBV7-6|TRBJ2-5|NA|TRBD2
TGTGCCAGCAGCTTAGTCGGGGGGACGGAGACCCAGTACTTC
CASSLVGGTETQYF
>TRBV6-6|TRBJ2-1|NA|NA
TGTGCCAGCAGTTCACGGGGTTTCTCCTACAATGAGCAGTTCTTC
CASSSRGFSYNEQFF
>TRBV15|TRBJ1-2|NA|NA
TGTGCCACCAGCAGAGATATCGGGGATGGCTACACCTTC
CATSRDIGDGYTF
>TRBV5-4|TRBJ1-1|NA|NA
TGTGCCGGCAGCCCCAAAGGCAGGGGAGGGACTGAAGCTTTCTTT
CAGSPKGRGGTEAFF
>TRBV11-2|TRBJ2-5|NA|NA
TGTGCCAGCAGCGCCGGACCTAGTGGAGGGGAGACCCAGTACTTC
CASSAGPSGGETQYF
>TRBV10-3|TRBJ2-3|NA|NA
TGTGCCATCAGTGAAAGGTACGGAGATACGCAGTATTTT
CAISERYGDTQYF
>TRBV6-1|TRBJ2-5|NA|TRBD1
TGTGCCAGCAGCCTACAGGGGGATGGGAAGCAGTACTTC
CASSLQGDGKQYF
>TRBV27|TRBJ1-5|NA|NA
TGTGCCAGCAGCCGTAGAGGGGGAGGGGGCAATCAGCCCCAGCATTTT
CASSRRGGGGNQPQHF
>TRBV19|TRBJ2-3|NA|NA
TGTGCCAGTAGCCCGCTCGGGACACCTAGCACAGATACGCAGTATTTT
CASSPLGTPSTDTQYF
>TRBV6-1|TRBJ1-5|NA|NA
TGTGCCAGCAGTGAAGCTGGTTCGGAAGGGAGGCCCCAGCATTTT
CASSEAGSEGRPQHF
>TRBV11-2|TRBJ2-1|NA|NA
TGTGCCAGCAGCAAGGGGGGAAGCTCCTACAATGAGCAGTTCTTC
CASSKGGSSYNEQFF
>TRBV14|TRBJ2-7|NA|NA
TGTGCCAGCAGCCAAGACGACAGTCACAGGTACGACGAGCAGTACTTC
CASSQDDSHRYDEQYF
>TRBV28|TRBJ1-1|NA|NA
TGTGCCAGCAGTCCCCCTATGAACACTGAAGCTTTCTTT
CASSPPMNTEAFF
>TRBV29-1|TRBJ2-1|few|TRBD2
TGCAGCGTTGGTACTAGCGGGGGGGCCTTGAATGAGCAGTTCTTC
CSVGTSGGALNEQFF
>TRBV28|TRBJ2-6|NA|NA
TGTGCCAGCGCCACCCTTGGGGCCAACGTCCTGACTTTC
CASATLGANVLTF
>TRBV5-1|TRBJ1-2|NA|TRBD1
TGCGCCAGCAGCTTCTCGCAGGGGGCCGGTGGCTACACCTTC
CASSFSQGAGGYTF
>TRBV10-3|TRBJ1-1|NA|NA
TGTGCCATCAGAGAGTCTGGCACTGAAGCTTTCTTT
CAIRESGTEAFF
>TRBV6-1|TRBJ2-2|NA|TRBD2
TGTGCCAGCACTTTCCGGACTAGCGGTACCGGGGAGCTGTTTTTT
CASTFRTSGTGELFF
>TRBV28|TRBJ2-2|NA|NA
TGTGCCAGCAGTTTAGGTCAGAACACCGGGGAGCTGTTTTTT
CASSLGQNTGELFF
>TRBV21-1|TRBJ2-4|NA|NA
TGTGCCAGCAGCACCGAACGAGGCCAGGGGGTATCCAAAAACATTCAGTACTTC
CASSTERGQGVSKNIQYF
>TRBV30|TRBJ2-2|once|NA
TGTGCCTGGAGTGGGGGCGGGGAGCTGTTTTTT
CAWSGGGELFF
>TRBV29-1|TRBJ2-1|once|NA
TGCAGCACGGACCTTCAGGGCAATGAGCAGTTCTTC
CSTDLQGNEQFF
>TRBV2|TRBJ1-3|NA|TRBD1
TGTGCCAGCCACGGACAGGGGGCAGACGGAAACACCATATATTTT
CASHGQGADGNTIYF
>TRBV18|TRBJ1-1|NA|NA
TGTGCCAGCTCACAACAGGGAGATGAAGCTTTCTTT
CASSQQGDEAFF
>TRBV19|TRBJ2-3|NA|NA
TGTGCCAGTAGCTCTGGGGGACTGGCGGCTAGCACAGATACGCAGTATTTT
CASSSGGLAASTDTQYF
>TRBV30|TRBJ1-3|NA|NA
TGTGCCTGGAGTGAGGGAGCTGGAAACACCATATATTTT
CAWSEGAGNTIYF
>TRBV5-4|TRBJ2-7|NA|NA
TGTGCCAGCAGCGGGGACTCGGGCTACGAGCAGTACTTC
CASSGDSGYEQYF
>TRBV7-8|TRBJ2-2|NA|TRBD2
TGTGCCAGCAGCTTAGCGACTAGCGCGAACACCGGGGAGCTGTTTTTT
CASSLATSANTGELFF
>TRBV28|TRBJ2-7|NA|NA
TGTGCCAGCAGTTCCTCGCCTGAGGACTACGAGCAGTACTTC
CASSSSPEDYEQYF
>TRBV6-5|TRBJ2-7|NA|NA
TGTGCCAGCAGTTACCTGGGACAAGAGCAGTACTTC
CASSYLGQEQYF
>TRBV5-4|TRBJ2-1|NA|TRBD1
TGTGCCAGCAGCGGGTCGGCAGGGGGCATAAATGAGCAGTTCTTC
CASSGSAGGINEQFF
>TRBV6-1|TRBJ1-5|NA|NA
TGTGCCAGCAGTGAAGTATTAGCAGGGTCAGGCAATCAGCCCCAGCATTTT
CASSEVLAGSGNQPQHF
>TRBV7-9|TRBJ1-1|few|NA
TGTGCCAGCAGCTTGTTAGGCGCGCCCGGGCGAGCTTTCTTT
CASSLLGAPGRAFF
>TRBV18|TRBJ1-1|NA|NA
TGTGCCAGCTCACCACTGGCAGGGTCTGTGAACACTGAAGCTTTCTTT
CASSPLAGSVNTEAFF
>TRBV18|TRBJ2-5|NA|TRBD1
TGTGCCAGCTCACGACAGGGTCTGCAGACCCAGTACTTC
CASSRQGLQTQYF
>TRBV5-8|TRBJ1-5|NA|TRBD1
TGTGCCAGCAGCCCCTTAAGGACAGGGGGCCGGCAGCCCCAGCATTTT
CASSPLRTGGRQPQHF
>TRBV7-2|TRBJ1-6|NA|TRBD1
TGTGCCAGCAGCCGTAAAGGGCAGGGGGGTTCACCCCTCCACTTT
CASSRKGQGGSPLHF
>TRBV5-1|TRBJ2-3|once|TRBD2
TGCGCCAGCTCACCGGGACTAGCGGGAGGGCCAGGAGATACGCAGTATTTT
CASSPGLAGGPGDTQYF
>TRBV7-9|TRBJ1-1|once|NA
TGTGCCAGCAGCTTAGCTTCACAGGGGAACACTGAAGCTTTCTTT
CASSLASQGNTEAFF
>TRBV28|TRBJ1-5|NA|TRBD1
TGTGCCGGTGGGACAGGGGGTATAATTTATAGCAATCAGCCCCAGCATTTT
CAGGTGGIIYSNQPQHF
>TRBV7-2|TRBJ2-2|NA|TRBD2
TGTGCCAGCACCACTAGCGGGGGAAAGAAAACCGGGGAGCTGTTTTTT
CASTTSGGKKTGELFF
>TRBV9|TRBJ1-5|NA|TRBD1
TGTGCCAGCAGCGCATCCAATCAGGGGGGCCAGCCCCAGCATTTT
CASSASNQGGQPQHF
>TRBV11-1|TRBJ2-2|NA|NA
TGTGCCAGCAGCTCCCTAAACACCGGGGAGCTGTTTTTT
CASSSLNTGELFF
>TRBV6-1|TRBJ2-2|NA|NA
TGTGCCAGCAGTGGGCCTAGTCTAAACACCGGGGAGCTGTTTTTT
CASSGPSLNTGELFF
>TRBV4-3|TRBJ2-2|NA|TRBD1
TGCGCCAGCAGCCATTTGACGGGACAGGGGACCGGGGAGCTGTTTTTT
CASSHLTGQGTGELFF
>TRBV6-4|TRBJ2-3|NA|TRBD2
TGTGCCAGACATCGGACTAGCGGAGATACGCAGTATTTT
CARHRTSGDTQYF
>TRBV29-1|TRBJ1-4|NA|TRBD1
TGCAGCGTTGGGACAGGGGGCGGTGAAAAACTGTTTTTT
CSVGTGGGEKLFF
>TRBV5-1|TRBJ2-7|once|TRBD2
TGCGCCAGCAGCTTGGGAACAACCCACGGGGGGTGGCAGTACTTC
CASSLGTTHGGWQYF
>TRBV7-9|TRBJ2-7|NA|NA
TGTGCCAGCAGCTTAGCAGGGGCAGTAGACGAGCAGTACTTC
CASSLAGAVDEQYF
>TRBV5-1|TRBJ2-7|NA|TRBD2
TGCGCCAGCAGCTTGAACACCGGAGCGGGAGGGACCTACGAGCAGTACTTC
CASSLNTGAGGTYEQYF
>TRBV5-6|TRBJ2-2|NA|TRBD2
TGTGCCAGCAGCTTGATTAGCGGGGTTCGTACCGGGGAGCTGTTTTTT
CASSLISGVRTGELFF
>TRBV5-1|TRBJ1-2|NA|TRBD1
TGCGCCAGCAGCCAACCCCGGGACAGGGGACCGGGAGGCTACACCTTC
CASSQPRDRGPGGYTF
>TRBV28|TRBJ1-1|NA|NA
TGTGCCAGCAGTTCCGGACAGAACACTGAAGCTTTCTTT
CASSSGQNTEAFF
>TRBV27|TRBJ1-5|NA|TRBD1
TGTGCCAGCAACAACAGGGGCGGCAATCAGCCCCAGCATTTT
CASNNRGGNQPQHF
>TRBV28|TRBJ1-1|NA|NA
TGTGCCAGCAGTTTTTTGGGACAGAACACTGAAGCTTTCTTT
CASSFLGQNTEAFF